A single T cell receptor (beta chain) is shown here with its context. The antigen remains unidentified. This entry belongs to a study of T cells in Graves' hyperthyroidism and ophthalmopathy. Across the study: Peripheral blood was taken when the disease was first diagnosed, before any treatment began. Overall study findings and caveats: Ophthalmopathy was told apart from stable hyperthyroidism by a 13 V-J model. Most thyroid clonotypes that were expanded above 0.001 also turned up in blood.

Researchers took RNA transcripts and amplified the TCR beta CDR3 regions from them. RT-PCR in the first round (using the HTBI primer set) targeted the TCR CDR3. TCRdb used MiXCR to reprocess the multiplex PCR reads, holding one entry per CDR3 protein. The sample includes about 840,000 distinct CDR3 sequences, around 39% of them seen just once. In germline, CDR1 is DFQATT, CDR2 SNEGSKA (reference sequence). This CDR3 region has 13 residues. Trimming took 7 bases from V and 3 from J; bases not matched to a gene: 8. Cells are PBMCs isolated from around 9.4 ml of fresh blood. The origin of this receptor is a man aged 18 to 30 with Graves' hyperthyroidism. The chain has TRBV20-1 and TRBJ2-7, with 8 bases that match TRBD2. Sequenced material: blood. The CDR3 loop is CSVPAGEYYEQYF. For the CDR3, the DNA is TGCAGTGTCCCAGCGGGGGAGTACTACGAGCAGTACTTC.